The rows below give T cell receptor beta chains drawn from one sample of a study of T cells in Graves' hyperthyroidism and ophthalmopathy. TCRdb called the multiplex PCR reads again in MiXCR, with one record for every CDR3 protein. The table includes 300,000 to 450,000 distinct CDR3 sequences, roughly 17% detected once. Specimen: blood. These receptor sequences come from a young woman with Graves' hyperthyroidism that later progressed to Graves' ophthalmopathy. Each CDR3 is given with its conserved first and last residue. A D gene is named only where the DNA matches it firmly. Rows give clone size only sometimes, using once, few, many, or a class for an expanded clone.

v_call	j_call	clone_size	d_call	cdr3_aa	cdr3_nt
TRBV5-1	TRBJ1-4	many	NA	CASSLAVRAGVEDELFF	TGCGCCAGCAGCTTGGCCGTCAGGGCAGGGGTCGAAGACGAACTGTTTTTT
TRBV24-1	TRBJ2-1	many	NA	CATSDLWNEQFF	TGTGCCACCAGTGATTTATGGAATGAGCAGTTCTTC
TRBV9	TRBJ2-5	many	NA	CASSAPNQETQYF	TGTGCCAGCAGCGCCCCCAACCAAGAGACCCAGTACTTC
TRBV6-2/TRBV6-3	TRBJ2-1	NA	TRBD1	CASRAGQGKFF	TGTGCCAGCAGGGCTGGACAGGGGAAGTTCTTC
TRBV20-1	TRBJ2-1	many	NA	CSASWPQFNEQFF	TGCAGTGCTAGTTGGCCCCAGTTCAATGAGCAGTTCTTC
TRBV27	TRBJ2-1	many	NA	CASSVSGLNEQFF	TGTGCCAGCAGCGTTAGCGGACTCAATGAGCAGTTCTTC
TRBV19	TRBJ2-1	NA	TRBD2	CASSIDQRGPYNEQFF	TGTGCCAGTAGTATAGACCAGCGGGGTCCCTACAATGAGCAGTTCTTC
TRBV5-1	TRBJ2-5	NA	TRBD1	CASSHGTGKETQYF	TGCGCCAGCAGCCATGGGACAGGGAAAGAGACCCAGTACTTC
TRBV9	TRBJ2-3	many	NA	CASSVEQRTDTQYF	TGTGCCAGCAGCGTAGAACAGCGCACAGATACGCAGTATTTT
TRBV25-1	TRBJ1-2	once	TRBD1	CASSENTGGYGYTF	TGTGCCAGCAGTGAAAACACAGGGGGCTATGGCTACACCTTC
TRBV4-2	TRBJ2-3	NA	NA	CASSQGLPSAQYF	TGTGCCAGCAGCCAAGGCCTGCCTAGCGCGCAGTATTTT
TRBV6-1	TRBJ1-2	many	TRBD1	CASKPPGQSFLNYGYTF	TGTGCCAGCAAACCTCCGGGACAGAGCTTTTTAAACTATGGCTACACCTTC
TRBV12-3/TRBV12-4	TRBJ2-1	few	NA	CASSSQGSNNEQFF	TGTGCCAGCAGTTCTCAAGGGAGTAACAATGAGCAGTTCTTC
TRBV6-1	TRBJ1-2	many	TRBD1	CASTTTDRGSYGYTF	TGTGCCAGCACCACTACGGACAGGGGATCCTATGGCTACACCTTC
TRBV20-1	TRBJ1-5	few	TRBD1	CSAGTRDRGIGNQPQHF	TGCAGTGCTGGGACACGGGACAGGGGGATTGGCAATCAGCCCCAGCATTTT
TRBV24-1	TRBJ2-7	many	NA	CATSDSSDITYEQYF	TGTGCCACCAGTGATTCGTCAGATATAACCTACGAGCAGTACTTC
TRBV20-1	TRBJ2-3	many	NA	CSARNYQGSTDTQYF	TGCAGTGCTAGAAACTACCAGGGGAGCACAGATACGCAGTATTTT
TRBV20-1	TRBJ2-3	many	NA	CSARSAGATDTQYF	TGCAGTGCTAGATCGGCGGGGGCCACAGATACGCAGTATTTT
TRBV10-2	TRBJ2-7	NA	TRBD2	CASSTSGASYEQYF	TGCGCCAGCAGCACTAGCGGGGCCTCCTACGAGCAGTACTTC
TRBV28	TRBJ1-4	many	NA	CASSRPHEKLFF	TGTGCCAGCAGCCGCCCCCATGAAAAACTGTTTTTT
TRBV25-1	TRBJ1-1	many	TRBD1	CASSEWGDRAVSMNTEAFF	TGTGCCAGCAGTGAATGGGGGGACAGGGCAGTGAGCATGAACACTGAAGCTTTCTTT
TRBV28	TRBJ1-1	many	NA	CASSLLDTEAFF	TGTGCCAGCAGTTTATTGGACACTGAAGCTTTCTTT
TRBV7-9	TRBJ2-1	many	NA	CASSLAGMHNEQFF	TGTGCCAGCAGCTTAGCGGGGATGCACAATGAGCAGTTCTTC
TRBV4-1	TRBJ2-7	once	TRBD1	CASQGQGYEQYF	TGCGCCAGCCAAGGACAGGGGTACGAGCAGTACTTC
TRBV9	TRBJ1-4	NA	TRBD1	CASSVGGGSTNEKLFF	TGTGCCAGCAGCGTAGGAGGGGGCTCAACTAATGAAAAACTGTTTTTT
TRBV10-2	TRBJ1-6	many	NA	CASSDGGRRGNSPLHF	TGCGCCAGCAGTGACGGGGGGCGCAGGGGTAATTCACCCCTCCACTTT
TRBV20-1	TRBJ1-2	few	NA	CSASITVGNGYTF	TGCAGTGCTAGTATCACTGTCGGAAATGGCTACACCTTC
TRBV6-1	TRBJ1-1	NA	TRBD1	CASSRQGWDTEAFF	TGTGCCAGCAGTCGACAGGGTTGGGACACTGAAGCTTTCTTT
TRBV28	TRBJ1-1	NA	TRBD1	CASREDRDPGGAIEAFF	TGTGCCAGCAGAGAGGACAGGGACCCAGGAGGAGCGATTGAAGCTTTCTTT
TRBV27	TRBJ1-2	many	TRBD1	CASSLSHPDRNYGYTF	TGTGCCAGCAGTTTATCCCACCCGGACAGGAACTATGGCTACACCTTC
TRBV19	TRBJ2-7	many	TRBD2	CASSLTSGNEQYF	TGTGCCAGTAGTCTAACTAGCGGGAACGAGCAGTACTTC
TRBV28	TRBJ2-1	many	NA	CASTFPRGGSSSSYNEQFF	TGTGCCAGCACCTTCCCTCGTGGGGGCTCCTCGAGCTCCTACAATGAGCAGTTCTTC
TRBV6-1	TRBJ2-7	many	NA	CASTNSRTYEQYF	TGTGCCAGCACTAACAGCCGAACCTACGAGCAGTACTTC
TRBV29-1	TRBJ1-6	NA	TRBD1	CSVRGQGNNSPLHF	TGCAGCGTGAGAGGACAGGGAAACAATTCACCCCTCCACTTT
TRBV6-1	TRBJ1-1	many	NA	CASSDPGPRNTEAFF	TGTGCCAGCAGTGACCCGGGACCCAGAAACACTGAAGCTTTCTTT
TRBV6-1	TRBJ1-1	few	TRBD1	CASSLDRAETEAFF	TGTGCCAGCAGTCTGGACAGGGCGGAAACTGAAGCTTTCTTT
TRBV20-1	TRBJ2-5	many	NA	CSAAVWATQYF	TGCAGTGCAGCCGTGTGGGCGACCCAGTACTTC
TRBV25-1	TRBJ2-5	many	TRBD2	CASSGGGLNQETQYF	TGTGCCAGCAGTGGGGGGGGACTAAATCAAGAGACCCAGTACTTC
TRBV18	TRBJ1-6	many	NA	CASSPGQADSPLHF	TGTGCCAGCTCACCGGGGCAGGCCGATTCACCCCTCCACTTT
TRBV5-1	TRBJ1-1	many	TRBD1	CASSAGGDALAFF	TGCGCCAGCAGCGCAGGGGGTGATGCGTTGGCTTTCTTT
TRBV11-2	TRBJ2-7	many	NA	CASSLDDRYYEQYF	TGTGCCAGCAGCTTAGATGACAGATACTACGAGCAGTACTTC
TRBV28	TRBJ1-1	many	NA	CASMNFDDLNTEAFF	TGTGCCAGCATGAACTTCGACGATTTGAACACTGAAGCTTTCTTT
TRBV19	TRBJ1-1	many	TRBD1	CASSSRGGTEAFF	TGTGCCAGTAGTTCCAGGGGGGGGACTGAAGCTTTCTTT
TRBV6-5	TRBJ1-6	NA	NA	CAGSYFWNSPLHF	TGTGCCGGCAGTTATTTTTGGAATTCACCCCTCCACTTT
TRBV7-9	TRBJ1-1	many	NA	CASSLAREAFF	TGTGCCAGCAGCTTAGCCAGAGAAGCTTTCTTT
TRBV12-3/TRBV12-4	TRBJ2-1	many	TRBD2	CASSSRGSSPYNEQFF	TGTGCCAGCAGTTCCCGCGGGAGTTCCCCCTACAATGAGCAGTTCTTC